Each of the 22 T cell receptor beta chains below was sequenced from the same sample in a study of CD8 T cells in Susac syndrome. It was with random hexamers that roughly 0.45 to 1 ug RNA was reverse transcribed. TCRdb re-analysed the immunoSEQ multiplex PCR reads in MiXCR, keeping a single row per CDR3 protein. The table records just over 300,000 distinct CDR3 sequences, around 92% of them present only once. The sequencing sample was made of CD4+ T cells from PBMCs. These receptors all stem from a human donor with multiple sclerosis.

The V and J genes are TRBV4-3 and TRBJ1-1; D unclear. Per the germline V gene, CDR1 is LGHNA and CDR2 is YSLEER. CDR3 length: 14 residues. V lost 1 base, J lost 1 base, and 7 bases lay in between. The CDR3 spells CASSQGMANTEAFF. CDR3 coding DNA: TGCGCCAGCAGCCAAGGAATGGCGAACACTGAAGCTTTCTTT.

With respect to this clonotype: An end of the junction does not agree with germline; a read error may underlie this. V gene TRBV20-1 combines with J gene TRBJ1-5; D possibly corresponds to TRBD1 (5 bases). The germline gives CDR1 DFQATT, CDR2 SNEGSKA (reference sequence). CDR3 length: 13 residues. CDR3 in amino acids: CSTRLGRRQPQHF. The CDR3, as DNA: TGCAGTACTAGATTGGGGCGTAGGCAGCCCCAGCATTTT.

The gene calls are TRBV3-1 and TRBJ2-1; D is uncertain. V lost 0 bases and J 0 bases, leaving 12 bases between the germline ends. The V gene's germline CDR1 is LGHDT and CDR2 YNNKEL (reference sequence). The CDR3 has 17 residues. CDR3 sequence: CASSQDAATSSYNEQFF. Written as DNA, the CDR3 is TGTGCCAGCAGCCAAGATGCAGCGACGAGCTCCTACAATGAGCAGTTCTTC.

In its sample, this clonotype was seen once. The V call is TRBV7-9, the J call TRBJ1-4, with D hard to call. Trimming stripped 1 base from V and 2 bases from J, with 11 bases between. The germline V gene encodes CDR1 SEHNR and CDR2 FQNEAQ (reference sequence). There are 16 residues in the CDR3. CDR3 loop: CASSLGDVPTNEKLFF. In nucleotides, the CDR3 is TGTGCCAGCAGCTTAGGTGACGTCCCGACTAATGAAAAACTGTTTTTT.

The genes are TRBV10-3 and TRBJ1-2, with unresolved D. V lost 4 bases, J lost 0 bases, and 12 bases lay in between. Germline V gene lookup returns CDR1 ENHRY and CDR2 SYGVKD. The CDR3 contains 15 residues. In DNA, the CDR3 is TGTGCCATCAGTGCCGACTACAGCTCTAACTATGGCTACACCTTC. This sequence encodes CAISADYSSNYGYTF.

This chain uses TRBV10-3 with TRBJ2-7; 10 bases align to TRBD2. With 3 bases clipped from V and 4 bases from J, the junction kept 6 bases outside the gene matches. Per germline, CDR1 ENHRY and CDR2 SYGVKD. The CDR3 covers 15 residues. DNA for the CDR3: TGTGCCATCAGTGATTTAGCGGGAGGACCGTACGAGCAGTACTTC. This gives the protein CAISDLAGGPYEQYF.

CDR3 in amino acids: CASSLTASLRNTEAFF. The CDR3 DNA reads as TGTGCCAGCAGCTTAACAGCGTCACTTAGGAACACTGAAGCTTTCTTT. The J gene is TRBJ1-1, the V gene TRBV7-3, with D unclear. The CDR3 has 16 residues. The ends were cut back, 0 bases at V and 1 base at J, with 12 bases in the middle. The V gene's germline CDR1 is SGHTA and CDR2 FQGTGA.

The rearrangement joins TRBV12-3 or TRBV12-4 to TRBJ1-2, with 11 bases fitting TRBD1. Unmatched junction bases numbered 7, after V lost 5 bases and J lost 8 bases. The CDR3 totals 14 residues. CDR3 in DNA: TGTGCCAGCAGTCTCCGGGACAGGGGGACGGGCTACACCTTC. Translating gives CASSLRDRGTGYTF.

V gene TRBV20-1 combines with J gene TRBJ2-5; no clear D gene. Germline V CDR1 and CDR2: DFQATT, SNEGSKA (reference sequence). Trimming took 2 bases from V and 5 from J, leaving 9 bases between them. The CDR3 is 12 residues long. The CDR3 DNA reads TGCAGTGCTAGACCCTGGGTGGAGACCCAGTACTTC. It encodes CSARPWVETQYF.

The V call is TRBV9, the J call TRBJ1-6, with D unclear. Looked up from germline, CDR1 is SGDLS and CDR2 is YYNGEE. CDR3 length equals 15 residues. Deletions cut 2 bases from V and 0 bases from J, with 6 bases between. The CDR3 sequence is CASSVSSSYNSPLHF. In DNA form, the CDR3 reads TGTGCCAGCAGCGTGTCGAGCTCCTATAATTCACCCCTCCACTTT.

V is TRBV20-1 and J is TRBJ2-5; D gene ambiguous. Trimming cost V 6 bases and J 0 bases, with 14 bases left between them. The CDR3 covers 14 residues. CDR1 is DFQATT, CDR2 SNEGSKA, per germline (reference sequence). The DNA for the CDR3 is TGCAGTGCCCCGGACCGGAGATACCAAGAGACCCAGTACTTC. This codes for CSAPDRRYQETQYF.

The J gene is TRBJ2-4, the V gene TRBV20-1; D is perhaps TRBD2 (5 bases). Trimming removed 0 bases from V and 0 bases from J, with 9 bases in between. CDR3 length: 15 residues. CDR1 and CDR2 (germline): DFQATT, SNEGSKA (reference sequence). CDR3 in DNA: TGCAGTGCTAGAGACCCCCGGGAAGCCAAAAACATTCAGTACTTC. This gives the protein CSARDPREAKNIQYF.

This chain uses TRBV4-3 with TRBJ2-7; D is unclear. Looked up from germline, CDR1 is LGHNA and CDR2 is YSLEER. This CDR3 region has 16 residues. V lost 0 bases, J lost 1 base, and 13 bases lay in between. CDR3 in DNA: TGCGCCAGCAGCCAAGAGTTTGAATCCTTTTCCTACGAGCAGTACTTC. It is translated as CASSQEFESFSYEQYF.

V usage is TRBV9 and J usage is TRBJ2-4, with 10 nucleotides matching TRBD1. The CDR3 length is 14 residues. From germline, CDR1 is SGDLS and CDR2 YYNGEE. V gave up 3 bases and J gave up 10 bases; unmatched junction bases: 7. CDR3 residues: CASSEGTGVGIQYF. In DNA, the CDR3 is TGTGCCAGCAGCGAAGGGACAGGGGTTGGGATTCAGTACTTC.

The chain uses TRBV5-1 and TRBJ2-7, with TRBD1 as a possible D gene (6 bases). The ends were cut back, 3 bases at V and 5 bases at J, with 21 bases in the middle. The CDR3 loop spans 16 amino acids. Germline assignment: CDR1 SGHRS and CDR2 YFSETQ. CDR3 bases: TGCGCCAGCAGCTCCCAAACAGGGAATTCCCGGAACGAGCAGTACTTC. It encodes CASSSQTGNSRNEQYF.

The rearrangement links TRBV5-1 to TRBJ2-7, with TRBD2 as a possible D gene (5 bases). This CDR3 comprises 13 residues. V was trimmed by 3 bases and J by 9 bases, leaving 16 bases between them. Germline V gene sequence: CDR1 SGHRS, CDR2 YFSETQ. CDR3 sequence reads: CASSSDLPEGQYF. The CDR3 DNA is TGCGCCAGCAGCTCGGATCTGCCCGAGGGGCAGTACTTC.

This chain connects TRBV7-2 to TRBJ2-7, with 9 bases that match TRBD2. Germline loops: CDR1 SGHTA, CDR2 FQGNSA. The CDR3 totals 14 residues. The V segment lost 2 bases and the J segment 4 bases; nucleotides outside the gene matches: 3. Here the CDR3 DNA reads TGTGCCAGCAGCTTAAATAGCGGGAGTTACGAGCAGTACTTC. Protein: CASSLNSGSYEQYF. Full variable domain (remainder filled in from reference TRBV7-2 and TRBJ2-7): GAGVSQSPSNKVTEKGKDVELRCDPISGHTALYWYRQSLGQGLEFLIYFQGNSAPDKSGLPSDRFSAERTGGSVSTLTIQRTQQEDSAVYLCASSLNSGSYEQYFGPGTRLTVT.

The gene calls are TRBV5-5 and TRBJ2-5; 7 bases are a match to TRBD2. This CDR3 is 14 amino acids long. In germline, CDR1 is SGHKS, CDR2 YYEKEE (reference sequence). Unmatched junction bases numbered 6, after V lost 6 bases and J lost 1 base. The CDR3 protein is CASNLGGVQETQYF. In DNA, the CDR3 is TGTGCCAGCAACCTGGGGGGGGTCCAAGAGACCCAGTACTTC.

CDR3 in DNA: TGTGCCAGCAGCTTACTAGGACAGGGGTTCACTGAAGCTTTCTTT. Translation: CASSLLGQGFTEAFF. The chain combines TRBV7-9 with TRBJ1-1, with 9 bases lining up with TRBD1. CDR1 is SEHNR, CDR2 FQNEAQ, per germline (reference sequence). V dropped 2 bases and J dropped 4; count of bases not matched to a gene: 5. This CDR3 region has 15 residues.

In DNA form, the CDR3 reads TGTGCCATCAGTGCTACAGACTACGAGCAGTACTTC. Its translation: CAISATDYEQYF. V gene TRBV10-3 combines with J gene TRBJ2-7; D is unresolved. Between the trimmed V and J ends, which lost 4 bases and 3 bases, there was a span of 7 bases. Germline-derived CDR1 and CDR2 are ENHRY and SYGVKD. This CDR3 region has 12 residues.

The chain uses TRBV7-8 and TRBJ1-1, with no clear D. The CDR3 has 12 residues. V lost 1 base and J lost 10, with 10 bases in between. Germline V gene data show CDR1 as SGHVS and CDR2 as FQNEAQ. DNA of the CDR3: TGTGCCAGCAGCTTAGGTCGGGAACGAGCTTTCTTT. Amino acids: CASSLGRERAFF.

In this sample, this clonotype turned up once. The chain is built from TRBV2 and TRBJ2-7; the D is unclear. CDR3 length: 13 residues. The V gene's germline CDR1 is SNHLY and CDR2 FYNNEI. The V and J ends lost 6 bases and 7 bases respectively, with 16 bases between them. This CDR3 reads CASRRRTVGEQYF. CDR3 coding DNA: TGTGCCAGCAGACGACGCACCGTAGGGGAGCAGTACTTC.